Below, 13 T cell receptor beta chains from the same sample are listed, as sequenced in a study of response to subunit inactivated influenza vaccine. TCRdb re-called the RT-PCR reads through MiXCR, storing one row per CDR3 protein. The data contain roughly 570,000 distinct CDR3 sequences, 12% to 15% of them seen just once; the ten biggest clones take up around 10%. Sample: PBMCs from blood, taken roughly 12 days after vaccination. These receptors all come from a man aged 45-65 years who received an inactivated influenza vaccine.

This clonotype was seen many times. The chain couples TRBV12-3 or TRBV12-4 to TRBJ1-5; D possibly corresponds to TRBD1 (5 bases). This CDR3 has 15 amino acids. Trimming cost V 6 bases and J 3 bases, with 15 bases left between them. The CDR3 protein is CASRGGRRHNQPQHF. The CDR3 coding sequence is TGTGCCAGCAGGGGGGGACGAAGGCACAATCAGCCCCAGCATTTT.

This clonotype was found a few times. The chain's CDR3 is CATRETGGTGANVLTF. CDR3 DNA: TGTGCCACCAGAGAGACAGGGGGTACTGGGGCCAACGTCCTGACTTTC. The chain employs TRBV15 and TRBJ2-6; 9 bases are shared with TRBD1. Looked up from germline, CDR1 is LNHNV and CDR2 is YYDKDF (reference sequence). V gave up 6 bases and J gave up 2 bases; unmatched junction bases: 5. This CDR3 spans 16 amino acids.

The chain combines TRBV3-1 with TRBJ2-2, with a possible D match to TRBD2 (5 bases). Germline values: CDR1 LGHDT, CDR2 YNNKEL (reference sequence). The CDR3 length is 16 residues. V dropped 0 bases and J dropped 2 bases, with 10 bases sitting between them. The CDR3: CASSQDGGGNTGELFF. In DNA, the CDR3 is TGTGCCAGCAGCCAAGATGGAGGTGGCAACACCGGGGAGCTGTTTTTT.

The V call is TRBV6-2 or TRBV6-3, the J call TRBJ2-3; D possibly uses TRBD1 or TRBD2 (5 bases each). Germline CDR1 MNHEY, CDR2 SVGEGT. The CDR3 sequence is 13 residues long. V shed 10 bases and J shed 5 bases, with 16 bases lying between them. The CDR3 reads CATEGPPGDTQYF. CDR3 DNA: TGTGCCACCGAGGGACCACCGGGAGATACGCAGTATTTT.

This clonotype showed up many times. The V call is TRBV5-1, the J call TRBJ1-4, with 10 positions matching TRBD1. CDR3 length: 15 residues. J gave up 8 bases and V 0 bases, and 4 bases lay outside the gene matches. Germline V gene data show CDR1 as SGHRS and CDR2 as YFSETQ. CDR3 nucleotide sequence: TGCGCCAGCAGCTTGGCCGGGACAGGGGCCGAAAAACTGTTTTTT. Protein: CASSLAGTGAEKLFF.

This chain connects TRBV6-2 or TRBV6-3 to TRBJ2-7; a possible D gene is TRBD2 (5 bases). This CDR3 is 17 amino acids long. Germline V lookup: CDR1 MNHEY, CDR2 SVGEGT. V lost 1 base to trimming and J lost 0 bases, with 16 bases between them. CDR3 in amino acids: CASSYFGKAVSSYEQYF. Written as DNA, the CDR3 is TGTGCCAGCAGTTACTTCGGGAAGGCAGTTAGCTCCTACGAGCAGTACTTC.

This clonotype has at least ten counts. The chain carries TRBV4-1 and TRBJ2-1; no reliable D call. The germline gives CDR1 MGHRA, CDR2 YSYEKL. The CDR3 length is 13 residues. The ends were cut back, 0 bases at V and 4 bases at J, with 4 bases in the middle. CDR3 in amino acids: CASSQDHYNEQFF. The CDR3 nucleotides read TGCGCCAGCAGCCAAGATCATTACAATGAGCAGTTCTTC.

The chain carries TRBV11-2 and TRBJ2-3; D gene ambiguous. Looked up from germline, CDR1 is SGHAT and CDR2 is FQNNGV. The CDR3 totals 14 residues. Trimming removed 0 bases from V and 10 bases from J, with 14 bases in between. The CDR3 sequence: CASSLEVYSPAQYF. The CDR3 coding sequence is TGTGCCAGCAGCTTAGAAGTATACAGCCCGGCGCAGTATTTT.

This clonotype has at least ten counts. The chain recombines TRBV5-5 with TRBJ2-3; D gene uncertain. Germline CDR1 and CDR2: SGHKS and YYEKEE (reference sequence). Trimming shortened V by 0 bases and J by 2 bases, and 13 bases separated the two germline ends. The CDR3 sequence is 16 residues long. CDR3 in DNA: TGTGCCAGCAGCTTGGGCAGTAGACTGACCACAGATACGCAGTATTTT. Residues: CASSLGSRLTTDTQYF. The variable domain in full, with the rest retrieved from reference TRBV5-5 and TRBJ2-3, is DAGVTQSPTHLIKTRGQQVTLRCSPISGHKSVSWYQQVLGQGPQFIFQYYEKEERGRGNFPDRFSARQFPNYSSELNVNALLLGDSALYLCASSLGSRLTTDTQYFGPGTRLTVL.

This chain joins TRBV7-8 and TRBJ1-6; 7 positions match TRBD1. This CDR3 has 18 residues. The V gene end was trimmed by 5 bases and the J gene end by 10 bases; junction bases not matched to a gene: 20. CDR1 and CDR2 (germline): SGHVS, FQNEAQ. CDR3 sequence: CASSDRDSLFSRNSPLHF. CDR3 coding DNA: TGTGCCAGCAGCGACAGGGACAGTCTCTTCAGCCGGAACTCACCCCTCCACTTT.

In its sample, this clonotype was seen a few times. The J gene is TRBJ2-7, the V gene TRBV28; 11 nucleotides match TRBD1. The CDR3 runs to 16 residues. CDR1 and CDR2 (germline): MDHEN, SYDVKM. J was trimmed by 0 bases and V by 4 bases; bases with no gene match: 5. The CDR3: CASSSPGQGDSYEQYF. The DNA for the CDR3 is TGTGCCAGCAGTTCACCGGGACAGGGGGACTCCTACGAGCAGTACTTC. Full variable domain (remainder filled in from reference TRBV28 and TRBJ2-7): DVKVTQSSRYLVKRTGEKVFLECVQDMDHENMFWYRQDPGLGLRLIYFSYDVKMKEKGDIPEGYSVSREKKERFSLILESASTNQTSMYLCASSSPGQGDSYEQYFGPGTRLTVT.

The chain joins TRBV28 to TRBJ2-3; no reliable D call. This CDR3 contains 13 residues. Trimming removed 8 bases at V and 3 bases at J, with 12 bases between. Germline V lookup: CDR1 MDHEN, CDR2 SYDVKM. The CDR3 coding sequence is TGTGCCAGCGGAGAGGCTCCTACAGATACGCAGTATTTT. Protein: CASGEAPTDTQYF.

In this sample, this clonotype turned up many times. The chain has TRBV5-1 and TRBJ2-2; D perhaps matches TRBD2 (5 bases). The germline CDR1 and CDR2 sequences are SGHRS and YFSETQ. This CDR3 comprises 14 residues. Trimming removed 0 bases at V and 4 bases at J, with 7 bases between. CDR3: CASSLERGTGELFF. DNA for the CDR3: TGCGCCAGCAGCTTGGAACGGGGCACCGGGGAGCTGTTTTTT.